The 9 T cell receptor beta chains below were found in one sample sequenced in a study of T cells in Graves' hyperthyroidism and ophthalmopathy. Regions amplified from RNA transcripts were the TCR beta CDR3 regions. The primer set for the first-round RT-PCR of the TCR CDR3 was HTBI. TCRdb reanalysed the multiplex PCR reads using MiXCR and keeps one entry per CDR3 protein. In the table there are a few hundred thousand distinct CDR3 sequences, approximately 15% of which are singletons. The source material was blood. The receptors here all came from a woman in her twenties or thirties with Graves' hyperthyroidism.

V usage is TRBV2 and J usage is TRBJ2-5; tentatively, D is TRBD1 or TRBD2 (5 bases each). This CDR3 has 14 residues. Per germline, CDR1 SNHLY and CDR2 FYNNEI. The V gene lost 4 bases and the J gene lost 1 base, with 10 bases spanning the gap. This CDR3 is CASSVLGPQETQYF. The CDR3 nucleotides read TGTGCCAGCAGTGTGTTGGGACCCCAAGAGACCCAGTACTTC. The full variable domain, completed using reference TRBV2 and TRBJ2-5, is EPEVTQTPSHQVTQMGQEVILRCVPISNHLYFYWYRQILGQKVEFLVSFYNNEISEKSEIFDDQFSVERPDGSNFTLKIRSTKLEDSAMYFCASSVLGPQETQYFGPGTRLLVL.

This clonotype was observed a handful of times. This chain joins TRBV7-2 and TRBJ2-5; 9 bases align to TRBD1. The trim removed 2 bases at V and 3 bases at J, leaving 13 bases unmatched. Germline CDR1 reads SGHTA; CDR2 reads FQGNSA. CDR3 length: 18 residues. The DNA of the CDR3 is TGTGCCAGCAGCTTACCGTCGCTAACTGACAGGGGGAAAGAGACCCAGTACTTC. It codes for CASSLPSLTDRGKETQYF.

The chain combines TRBV5-1 with TRBJ2-1; 8 bases fit TRBD1. The CDR3 is made up of 14 amino acids. With V trimmed by 1 base and J by 9 bases, 6 bases remained unmatched. Germline CDR1 and CDR2: SGHRS and YFSETQ. CDR3 residues: CASSLSPGGREQFF. The CDR3 DNA reads TGCGCCAGCAGCTTGTCCCCAGGGGGCCGTGAGCAGTTCTTC.

This clonotype was recorded at least ten times. This chain joins TRBV6-2 or TRBV6-3 and TRBJ2-1; 12 nucleotides align to TRBD2. CDR1 MNHEY and CDR2 SVGEGT come from the germline V gene. Unmatched junction bases numbered 5, after V lost 5 bases and J lost 9 bases. This CDR3 comprises 14 residues. CDR3 sequence (DNA): TGTGCCAGCAGTCGACTAGCGGGAGAGGGTGAGCAGTTCTTC. Translation gives CASSRLAGEGEQFF.

V usage is TRBV14 and J usage is TRBJ2-7, with TRBD1 identical over 9 bases. V shed 3 bases and J 7 bases; nucleotides not matched to a gene: 22. The CDR3 runs 19 residues. CDR1 is SGHDN and CDR2 is FVKESK in the germline V gene. The CDR3 nucleotides are TGTGCCAGCAGCCAGAGCCGGGACAGGGAAGAGGGGGAGCTTAGTGAGCAGTACTTC. This encodes CASSQSRDREEGELSEQYF.

This clonotype was detected many times. The J gene is TRBJ2-1, the V gene TRBV6-6; 9 nucleotides line up with TRBD2. The CDR3 is 15 amino acids. CDR1 and CDR2 (germline): MNHNY, SVGAGI (reference sequence). V was pared by 1 base and J by 4 bases, with 2 bases of the junction left unmatched. The CDR3: CASSYLREGYNEQFF. For the CDR3, the DNA is TGTGCCAGCAGTTACTTGCGGGAGGGTTACAATGAGCAGTTCTTC.

V and J are TRBV11-2 and TRBJ2-3; TRBD2 agrees at 9 bases. Losses at the gene ends were 4 bases for V and 0 bases for J; bases not matched to a gene: 5. The CDR3 extends over 16 amino acids. Germline CDR1 SGHAT, CDR2 FQNNGV. The CDR3 bases are TGTGCCAGCAGCTCGTTCACTAGCGGGAGCACAGATACGCAGTATTTT. Translated: CASSSFTSGSTDTQYF.

The chain uses TRBV5-1 and TRBJ2-1, with D tentatively TRBD1 (6 bases). Trimming left V 0 bases short and J 12 bases short, with 7 bases between. CDR3 length: 11 amino acids. CDR1 is SGHRS, CDR2 YFSETQ, per germline. CDR3 region: CASSLGGRQFF. In DNA form, the CDR3 reads TGCGCCAGCAGCTTGGGGGGGCGGCAGTTCTTC.

This clonotype was counted at least ten times. This chain links TRBV20-1 with TRBJ2-7; 7 nucleotides match TRBD1. This CDR3 region has 12 residues. Germline CDR1 reads DFQATT; CDR2 reads SNEGSKA (reference sequence). The J segment lost 2 bases and the V segment lost 6 bases, leaving 4 bases of the junction unmatched. CDR3 nucleotides: TGCAGTGCAGGAAGGGGGCCCTACGAGCAGTACTTC. Translating it yields CSAGRGPYEQYF.